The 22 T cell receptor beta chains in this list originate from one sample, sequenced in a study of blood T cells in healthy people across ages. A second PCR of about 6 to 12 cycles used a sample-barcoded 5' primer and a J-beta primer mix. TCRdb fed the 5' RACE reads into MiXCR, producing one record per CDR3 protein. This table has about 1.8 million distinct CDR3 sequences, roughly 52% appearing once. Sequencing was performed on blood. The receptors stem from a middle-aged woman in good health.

CDR3 sequence: CASSYSFKVNTEAFF. CDR3 in DNA: TGTGCCAGCAGTTACTCGTTTAAGGTTAACACTGAAGCTTTCTTT. The rearrangement joins TRBV6-5 to TRBJ1-1; the D is unclear. Trimming removed 0 bases at V and 2 bases at J, with 10 bases between. This CDR3 contains 15 residues. In germline, CDR1 is MNHEY, CDR2 SVGAGI.

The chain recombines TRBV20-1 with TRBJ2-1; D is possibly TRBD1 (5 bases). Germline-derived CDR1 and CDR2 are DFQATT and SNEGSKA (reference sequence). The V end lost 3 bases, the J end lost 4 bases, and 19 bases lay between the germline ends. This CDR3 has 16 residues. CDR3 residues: CSASGPQGGSYNEQFF. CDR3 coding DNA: TGCAGTGCTAGTGGACCCCAGGGTGGGTCATACAATGAGCAGTTCTTC.

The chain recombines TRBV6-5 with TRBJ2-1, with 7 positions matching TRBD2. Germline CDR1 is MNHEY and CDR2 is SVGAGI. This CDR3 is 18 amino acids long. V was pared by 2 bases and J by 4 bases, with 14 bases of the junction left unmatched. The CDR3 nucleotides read TGTGCCAGCAGTTACAACCGCGGGGGTAGCGGGCAGTACAATGAGCAGTTCTTC. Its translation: CASSYNRGGSGQYNEQFF.

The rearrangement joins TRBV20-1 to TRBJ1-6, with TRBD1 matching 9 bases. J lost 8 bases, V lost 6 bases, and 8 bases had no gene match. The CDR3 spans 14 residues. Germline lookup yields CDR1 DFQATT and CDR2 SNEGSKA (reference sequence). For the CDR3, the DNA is TGCAGTGCGCGGGACAGGGCTGGGTATTCACCCCTCCACTTT. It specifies CSARDRAGYSPLHF.

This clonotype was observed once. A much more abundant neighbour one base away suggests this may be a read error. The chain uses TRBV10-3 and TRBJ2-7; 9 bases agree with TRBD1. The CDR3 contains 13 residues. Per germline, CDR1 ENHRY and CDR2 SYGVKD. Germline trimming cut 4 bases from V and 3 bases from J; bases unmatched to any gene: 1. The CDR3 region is CAISAGQGYEQYF. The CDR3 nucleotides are TGTGCCATCAGTGCGGGACAGGGCTACGAGCAGTACTTC.

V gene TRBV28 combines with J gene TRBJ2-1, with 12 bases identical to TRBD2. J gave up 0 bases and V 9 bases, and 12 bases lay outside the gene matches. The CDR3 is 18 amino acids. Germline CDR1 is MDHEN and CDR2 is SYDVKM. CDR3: CASPPSGGAGVSYNEQFF. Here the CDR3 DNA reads TGTGCCAGTCCTCCTAGCGGGGGGGCGGGAGTCTCCTACAATGAGCAGTTCTTC.

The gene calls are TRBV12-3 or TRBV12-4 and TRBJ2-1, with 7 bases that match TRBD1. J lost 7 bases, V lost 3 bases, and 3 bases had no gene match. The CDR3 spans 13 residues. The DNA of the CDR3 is TGTGCCAGCAGTTTTCAGGGGGTGAATGAGCAGTTCTTC. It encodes CASSFQGVNEQFF.

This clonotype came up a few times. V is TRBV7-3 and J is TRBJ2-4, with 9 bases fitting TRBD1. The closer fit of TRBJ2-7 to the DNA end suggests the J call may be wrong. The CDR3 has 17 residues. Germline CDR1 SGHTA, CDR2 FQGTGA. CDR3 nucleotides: TGTGCCAGCAGCCAAGGCACCGGACAGGGGTCCTTTTACGAGCAGTACTTC. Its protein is CASSQGTGQGSFYEQYF.

This chain's CDR3 is CASSPDAGGPEPQHF. CDR3 nucleotides: TGTGCCAGCAGTCCCGACGCGGGGGGACCGGAGCCCCAGCATTTT. The chain couples TRBV6-4 to TRBJ1-5, with a possible D match to TRBD1 (5 bases). Germline CDR1 reads MRHNA; CDR2 reads SNTAGT. This CDR3 has 15 amino acids. V was shortened by 5 bases and J by 8 bases, with 19 bases between the two germline ends.

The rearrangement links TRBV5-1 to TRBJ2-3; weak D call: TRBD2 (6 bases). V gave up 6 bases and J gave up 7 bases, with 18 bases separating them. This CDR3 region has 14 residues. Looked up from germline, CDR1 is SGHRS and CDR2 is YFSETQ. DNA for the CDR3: TGCGCCAGCACGGTCGGGGACTTTCCGAATACGCAGTATTTT. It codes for CASTVGDFPNTQYF.

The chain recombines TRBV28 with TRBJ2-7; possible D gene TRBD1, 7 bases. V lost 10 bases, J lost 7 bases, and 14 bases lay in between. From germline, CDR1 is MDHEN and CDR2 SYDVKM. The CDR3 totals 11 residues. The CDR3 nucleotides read TGTGCCATTCAGGGGGGAGATGAGCAGTACTTC. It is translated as CAIQGGDEQYF.

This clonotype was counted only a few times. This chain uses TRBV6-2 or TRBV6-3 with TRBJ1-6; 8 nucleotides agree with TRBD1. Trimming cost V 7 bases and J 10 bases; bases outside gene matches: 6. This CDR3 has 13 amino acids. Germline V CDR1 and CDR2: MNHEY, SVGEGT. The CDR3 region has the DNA TGTGCCAGCATCGACAGGGGATCCTCACCCCTCCACTTT. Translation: CASIDRGSSPLHF.

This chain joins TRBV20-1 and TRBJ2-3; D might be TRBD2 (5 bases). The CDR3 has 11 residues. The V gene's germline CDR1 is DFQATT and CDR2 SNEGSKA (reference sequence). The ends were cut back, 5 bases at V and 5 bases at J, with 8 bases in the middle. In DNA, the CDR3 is TGCAGTGCTGAGGGCATAGATACGCAGTATTTT. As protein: CSAEGIDTQYF.

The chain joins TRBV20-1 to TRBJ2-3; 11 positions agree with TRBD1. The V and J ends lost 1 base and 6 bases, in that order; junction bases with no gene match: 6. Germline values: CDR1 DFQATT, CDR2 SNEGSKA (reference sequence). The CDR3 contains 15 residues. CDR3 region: CSARGPGQGGDTQYF. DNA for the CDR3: TGCAGTGCTAGAGGACCGGGACAGGGGGGGGATACGCAGTATTTT.

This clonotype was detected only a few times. The CDR3 DNA follows: TGTGCCAGCAGCCAAGAAGGGCTAGCGGGGGGGAAGTCCTACAATGAGCAGTTCTTC. Its translation is CASSQEGLAGGKSYNEQFF. The V gene is TRBV4-2, the J gene TRBJ2-1; 12 positions agree with TRBD2. CDR3 length equals 19 residues. The V gene end was trimmed by 0 bases and the J gene end by 1 base; junction bases not matched to a gene: 7. Germline CDR1 is LGHNA and CDR2 is YNFKEQ.

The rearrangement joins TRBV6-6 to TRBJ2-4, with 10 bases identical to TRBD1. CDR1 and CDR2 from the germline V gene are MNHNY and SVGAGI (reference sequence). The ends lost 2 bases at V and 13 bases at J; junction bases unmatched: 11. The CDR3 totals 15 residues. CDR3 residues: CASSYPGTGEYEQYF. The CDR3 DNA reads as TGTGCCAGCAGTTACCCCGGGACAGGGGAATATGAGCAGTACTTC.

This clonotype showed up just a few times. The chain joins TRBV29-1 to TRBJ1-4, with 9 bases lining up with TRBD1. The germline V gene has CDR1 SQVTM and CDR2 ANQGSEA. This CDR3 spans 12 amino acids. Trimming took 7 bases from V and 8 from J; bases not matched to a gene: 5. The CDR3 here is CSGGQGREKLFF. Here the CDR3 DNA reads TGCAGCGGTGGACAGGGGAGGGAAAAACTGTTTTTT.

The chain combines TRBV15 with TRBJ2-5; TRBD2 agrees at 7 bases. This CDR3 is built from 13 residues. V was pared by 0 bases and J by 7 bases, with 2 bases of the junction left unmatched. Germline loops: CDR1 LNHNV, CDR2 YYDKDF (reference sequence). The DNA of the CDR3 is TGTGCCACCAGCAGAGATTCGGGAGGGACCCAGTACTTC. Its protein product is CATSRDSGGTQYF.

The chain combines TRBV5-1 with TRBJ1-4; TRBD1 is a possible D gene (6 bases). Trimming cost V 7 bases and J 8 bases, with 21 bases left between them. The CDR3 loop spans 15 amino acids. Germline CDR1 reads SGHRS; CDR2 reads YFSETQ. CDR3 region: CASALGGLEDEKLFF. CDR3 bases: TGCGCCAGCGCCCTGGGGGGGCTGGAGGACGAAAAACTGTTTTTT. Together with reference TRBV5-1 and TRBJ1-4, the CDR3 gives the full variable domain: KAGVTQTPRYLIKTRGQQVTLSCSPISGHRSVSWYQQTPGQGLQFLFEYFSETQRNKGNFPGRFSGRQFSNSRSEMNVSTLELGDSALYLCASALGGLEDEKLFFGSGTQLSVL.

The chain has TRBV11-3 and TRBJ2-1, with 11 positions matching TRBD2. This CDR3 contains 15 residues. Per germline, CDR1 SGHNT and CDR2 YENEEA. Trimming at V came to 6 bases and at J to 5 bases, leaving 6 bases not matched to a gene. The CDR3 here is CASSSTSGANNEQFF. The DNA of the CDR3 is TGTGCCAGCAGTTCGACTAGCGGGGCAAACAATGAGCAGTTCTTC. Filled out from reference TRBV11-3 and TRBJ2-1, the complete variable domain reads EAGVVQSPRYKIIEKKQPVAFWCNPISGHNTLYWYLQNLGQGPELLIRYENEEAVDDSQLPKDRFSAERLKGVDSTLKIQPAELGDSAVYLCASSSTSGANNEQFFGPGTRLTVL.

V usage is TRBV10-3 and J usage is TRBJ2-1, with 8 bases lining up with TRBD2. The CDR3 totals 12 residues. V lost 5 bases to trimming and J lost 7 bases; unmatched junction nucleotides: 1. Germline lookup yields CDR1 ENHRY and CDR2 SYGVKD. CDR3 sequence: CAISPSGNEQFF. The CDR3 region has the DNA TGTGCCATCAGTCCTAGCGGGAATGAGCAGTTCTTC.

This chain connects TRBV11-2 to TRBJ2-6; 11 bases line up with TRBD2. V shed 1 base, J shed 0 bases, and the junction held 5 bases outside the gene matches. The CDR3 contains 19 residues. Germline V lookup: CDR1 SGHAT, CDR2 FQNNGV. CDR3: CASSLGPSGGTSGANVLTF. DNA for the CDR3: TGTGCCAGCAGCTTAGGCCCTAGCGGGGGGACCTCTGGGGCCAACGTCCTGACTTTC.